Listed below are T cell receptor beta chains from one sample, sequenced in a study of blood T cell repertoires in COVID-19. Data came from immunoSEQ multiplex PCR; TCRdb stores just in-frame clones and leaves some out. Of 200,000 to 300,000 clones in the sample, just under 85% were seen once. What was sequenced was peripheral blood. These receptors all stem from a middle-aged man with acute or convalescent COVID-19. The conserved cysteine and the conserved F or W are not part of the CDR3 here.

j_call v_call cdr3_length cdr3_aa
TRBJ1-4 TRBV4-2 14 ASSQGADRINEKLF
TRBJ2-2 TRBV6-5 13 ASSPLQGLTGELF
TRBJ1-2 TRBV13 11 ASSGGQGYGYT
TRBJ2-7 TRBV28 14 ASSSSGIRKSYEQY
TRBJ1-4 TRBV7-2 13 ASRDPGGTNEKLF
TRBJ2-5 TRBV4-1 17 ASSQRPWTSGTPQETQY
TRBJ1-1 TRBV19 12 ASSLAYYNTEAF
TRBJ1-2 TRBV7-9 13 ASSFLDRGTYGYT
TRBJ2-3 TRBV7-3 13 ASSSRAPAGDTQY
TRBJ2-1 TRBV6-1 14 ASSEVSPGHYNEQF
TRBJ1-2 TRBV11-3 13 ASSPRWESSDGYT
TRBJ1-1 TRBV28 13 ASSLSGALNTEAF
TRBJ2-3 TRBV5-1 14 ASLAVAGGSTDTQY
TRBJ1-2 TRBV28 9 ASSPGYGYT
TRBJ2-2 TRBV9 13 ASSVGTDWTGELF
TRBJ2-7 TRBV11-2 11 ASSSGLAGEQY
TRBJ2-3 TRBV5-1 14 ASTTPLAGGTDTQY
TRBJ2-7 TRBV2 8 ASVRYEQY
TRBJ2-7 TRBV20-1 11 SASQRDVYEQY
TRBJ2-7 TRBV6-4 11 ASSDEEGYEQY
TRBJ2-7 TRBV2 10 ASRRDSYEQY
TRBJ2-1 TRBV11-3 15 ASSLELTSGSYNEQF
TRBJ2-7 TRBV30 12 AWSARDRVNEQY
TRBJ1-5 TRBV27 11 ASSLTIYQPQH
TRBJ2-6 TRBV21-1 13 ASSIPSGGANVLT
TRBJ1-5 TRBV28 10 ASWTGTQPQH
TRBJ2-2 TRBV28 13 ASSLRTSGTGELF
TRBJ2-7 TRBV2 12 ASTKGGGSYEQY
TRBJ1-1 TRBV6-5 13 ASSYKTILNTEAF
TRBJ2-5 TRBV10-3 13 AIILGLAGSETQY
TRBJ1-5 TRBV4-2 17 ASSQEPFHLASQPRPQH
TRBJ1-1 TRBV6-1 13 ASSEVTGANTEAF
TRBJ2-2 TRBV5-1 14 ASSVGQGGSTGELF
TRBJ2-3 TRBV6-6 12 ASSYTAVPDTQY
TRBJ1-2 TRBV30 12 AWSVSVFGYGYT
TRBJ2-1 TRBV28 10 ASSLPGGEQF
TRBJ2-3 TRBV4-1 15 ASSLSMAITGTDTQY
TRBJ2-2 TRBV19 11 ASGDRVPGELF
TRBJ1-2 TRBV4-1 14 ASSQGLGRAPGGYT
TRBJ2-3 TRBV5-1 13 ASINGQADTDTQY
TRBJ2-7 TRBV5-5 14 ASSLGGQASSYEQY
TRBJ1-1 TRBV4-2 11 ASKPHWNTEAF